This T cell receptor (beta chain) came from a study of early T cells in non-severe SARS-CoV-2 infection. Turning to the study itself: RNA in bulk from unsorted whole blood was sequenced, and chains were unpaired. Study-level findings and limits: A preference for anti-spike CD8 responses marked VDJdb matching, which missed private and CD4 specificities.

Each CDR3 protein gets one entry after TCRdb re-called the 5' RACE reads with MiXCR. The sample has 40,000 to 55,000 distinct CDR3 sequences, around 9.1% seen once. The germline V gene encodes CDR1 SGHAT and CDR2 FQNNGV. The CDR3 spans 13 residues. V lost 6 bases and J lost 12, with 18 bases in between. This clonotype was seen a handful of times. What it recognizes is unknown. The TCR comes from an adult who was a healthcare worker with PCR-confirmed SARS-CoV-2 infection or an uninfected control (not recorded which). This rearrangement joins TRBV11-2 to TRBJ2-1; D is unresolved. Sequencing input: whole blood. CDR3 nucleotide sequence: TGTGCCAGCAGACTTAGAGCTGCCTCTGTGCAGTTCTTC. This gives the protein CASRLRAASVQFF.